The 14 T cell receptor beta chains given below trace back to one sample, sequenced in a study of blood T cell repertoires in COVID-19. Sequenced by immunoSEQ multiplex PCR; TCRdb stores in-frame clones only, minus some. This sample has about 140,000 clones; 77% occur once, and the top ten carry 9%. Sequenced material: peripheral blood. Source of these receptors: a woman between 45 and 65 years old with active or convalescent COVID-19.

The CDR3: CASTGYYNSPLHF. CDR3 nucleotides: TGTGCCAGTACAGGTTACTATAATTCACCCCTCCACTTT. The chain carries TRBV5-8 and TRBJ1-6, with D tentatively TRBD1 (5 bases). In germline, CDR1 is SGHTS, CDR2 YDEGEE. Trimming shortened V by 8 bases and J by 3 bases, and 9 bases separated the two germline ends. The CDR3 is 13 residues long.

The chain joins TRBV27 to TRBJ2-1, with TRBD2 matching 11 bases. V shed 3 bases, J shed 6 bases, and the junction held 1 base outside the gene matches. This CDR3 is built from 14 residues. Germline CDR1 and CDR2: MNHEY and SMNVEV (reference sequence). Written as DNA, the CDR3 is TGTGCCAGCAGTTTCCTAGCGGGAGGCAATGAGCAGTTCTTC. Protein: CASSFLAGGNEQFF.

This clone was seen just once. The V gene is TRBV11-1, the J gene TRBJ2-2, with D unclear. Looked up from germline, CDR1 is SGHAT and CDR2 is FQDESV (reference sequence). The CDR3 length is 14 residues. V dropped 2 bases and J dropped 11 bases, with 15 bases sitting between them. This CDR3 is CASSLRQASVELFF. The CDR3 DNA reads TGTGCCAGCAGCTTAAGGCAGGCATCCGTAGAGCTGTTTTTT. The complete variable domain, with remaining parts taken from reference TRBV11-1 and TRBJ2-2, reads EAEVAQSPRYKITEKSQAVAFWCDPISGHATLYWYRQILGQGPELLVQFQDESVVDDSQLPKDRFSAERLKGVDSTLKIQPAELGDSAMYLCASSLRQASVELFFGEGSRLTVL.

This clone was picked up a small number of times. This CDR3 is CAISPGLAGLETQYF. CDR3 sequence (DNA): TGTGCCATCTCACCGGGACTAGCGGGGTTAGAGACCCAGTACTTC. The chain recombines TRBV30 with TRBJ2-5; TRBD2 agrees at 13 bases. The CDR3 has 15 residues. The V gene end was trimmed by 8 bases and the J gene end by 4 bases; junction bases not matched to a gene: 10. The germline gives CDR1 GTSNPN, CDR2 SVGIG (reference sequence).

The chain combines TRBV28 with TRBJ2-3; 16 bases align to TRBD2. V gave up 6 bases and J gave up 6 bases; unmatched junction bases: 6. The CDR3 is 16 amino acids. Germline loops: CDR1 MDHEN, CDR2 SYDVKM. The CDR3 nucleotides read TGTGCCAGCAGCTCCGGGACTAGCGGGAGGGGCGATACGCAGTATTTT. Amino acid sequence: CASSSGTSGRGDTQYF.

The J gene is TRBJ1-6, the V gene TRBV27; 7 positions agree with TRBD1. Germline lookup yields CDR1 MNHEY and CDR2 SMNVEV (reference sequence). CDR3 length: 14 amino acids. V trimming: 3 bases; J trimming: 8 bases; junction bases outside the gene matches: 4. CDR3 coding DNA: TGTGCCAGCAGTTTTCGGGACAGAGATTCACCCCTCCACTTT. Protein: CASSFRDRDSPLHF.

This clone was picked up a small number of times. The gene calls are TRBV5-1 and TRBJ1-1; D is ambiguous. Germline loops: CDR1 SGHRS, CDR2 YFSETQ. Trimming shortened V by 4 bases and J by 2 bases, and 15 bases separated the two germline ends. The CDR3 consists of 15 residues. This CDR3 is CASSLGRTLNTEAFF. CDR3 DNA: TGCGCCAGCAGCCTTGGGAGGACTCTCAACACTGAAGCTTTCTTT.

The chain has TRBV6-2 or TRBV6-3 and TRBJ1-6; D unclear. CDR1 and CDR2 (germline): MNHEY, SVGEGT. The germline V and J ends were trimmed by 7 bases and 8 bases, with 15 bases remaining between them. This CDR3 is built from 14 residues. CDR3 protein: CASNPSSGDSPLHF. The CDR3 DNA reads as TGTGCCAGCAACCCCTCTTCCGGAGATTCACCCCTCCACTTT.

V and J are TRBV7-3 and TRBJ2-7; weak D call: TRBD2 (6 bases). The V end lost 1 base, the J end lost 2 bases, and 9 bases lay between the germline ends. CDR3 length: 14 residues. The germline V gene has CDR1 SGHTA and CDR2 FQGTGA. DNA of the CDR3: TGTGCCAGCAGCTTAATCGCGGGGACCTACGAGCAGTACTTC. This sequence encodes CASSLIAGTYEQYF.

J is TRBJ2-4 and V is TRBV23-1; 7 bases match TRBD1. TRBV23-1 is an ORF, with its function uncertain. The CDR3 contains 18 residues. J lost 0 bases, V lost 0 bases, and 8 bases had no gene match. CDR3 nucleotide sequence: TGCGCCAGCAGTCAATCGACAGGGCCCACTCTAGCCAAAAACATTCAGTACTTC. This gives the protein CASSQSTGPTLAKNIQYF.

This clone showed up just a few times. The rearrangement uses TRBV9 and TRBJ1-2; D not certain. This CDR3 has 13 residues. V was pared by 4 bases and J by 4 bases, with 11 bases between. CDR1 and CDR2 (germline): SGDLS, YYNGEE. DNA of the CDR3: TGTGCCAGCAGCTTAACTGGTGGCTATGGCTACACCTTC. Its translation is CASSLTGGYGYTF.

This chain uses TRBV6-4 with TRBJ2-2; perhaps TRBD2 as D (5 bases). The CDR3 runs to 14 residues. Trimming cost V 3 bases and J 5 bases, with 10 bases left between them. CDR1 is MRHNA, CDR2 SNTAGT, per germline. The CDR3 region is CASSELRGTGELFF. CDR3 in DNA: TGTGCCAGCAGTGAATTGCGAGGGACCGGGGAGCTGTTTTTT.

CDR3 sequence (DNA): TGTGCCAGCAGCCGTCCCGGGACTAGCGGGGGGGCGCAAGAGACCCAGTACTTC. It translates to CASSRPGTSGGAQETQYF. J is TRBJ2-5 and V is TRBV13; TRBD2 matches 16 bases. Looked up from germline, CDR1 is PRHDT and CDR2 is FYEKMQ (reference sequence). Trimming took 5 bases from V and 2 from J; bases not matched to a gene: 8. The CDR3 spans 18 residues.

This chain connects TRBV3-1 (or the pseudogene TRBV3-2) to TRBJ1-2, with D perhaps TRBD1 (6 bases). The CDR3 runs 11 residues. The germline V gene encodes CDR1 LGHDT and CDR2 YNNKEL (reference sequence). V was shortened by 5 bases and J by 9 bases, with 10 bases between the two germline ends. In DNA form, the CDR3 reads TGTGCCAGCAGCACCTGGGACAGCTACACCTTC. Protein product: CASSTWDSYTF.